Here is one T cell receptor beta chain with its context. What it recognizes is unknown. The study based diagnoses on clinical symptoms, serum thyroxine and TRAb, thyroid ultrasound and orbital computed tomography. The sample belongs to a study of T cells in Graves' hyperthyroidism and ophthalmopathy. Study observations and caveats: Ophthalmopathy, which appeared later, was predicted by the model a median approximately 6 months before onset. Ophthalmopathy was told apart from stable hyperthyroidism by a 13 V-J model.

The CDR3 spans 16 residues. Germline V CDR1 and CDR2: MDHEN, SYDVKM. V dropped 3 bases and J dropped 7; count of bases not matched to a gene: 11. Amplification of TCR beta CDR3 regions was performed using RNA transcripts as template. First-round RT-PCR with HTBI primers amplified the TCR CDR3 region. TCRdb processed the multiplex PCR reads anew with MiXCR; each CDR3 protein has one entry. The repertoire has 650,000 to 700,000 distinct CDR3 sequences, around 15% of them found once; the top ten carry 15% to 18%. The sequenced sample consisted of blood. The source is a man aged 50 or older with Graves' hyperthyroidism. V gene TRBV28 combines with J gene TRBJ2-3; 9 bases fit TRBD2. The CDR3 is CASSLSGAGGPNTQYF. The CDR3 DNA reads TGTGCCAGCAGTTTGTCGGGGGCGGGAGGGCCAAATACGCAGTATTTT. Full variable domain (missing parts from reference TRBV28 and TRBJ2-3): DVKVTQSSRYLVKRTGEKVFLECVQDMDHENMFWYRQDPGLGLRLIYFSYDVKMKEKGDIPEGYSVSREKKERFSLILESASTNQTSMYLCASSLSGAGGPNTQYFGPGTRLTVL.